This T cell receptor beta chain emerged from a study of cytomegalovirus exposure and HLA in healthy donors. The study, taken as a whole, reports: Cytomegalovirus association was assigned to more than 150 TCR beta chains. Specificity of a few CMV-associated chains for CMV antigens was verified in vitro. A later analysis found first-cohort TCR clusters tended to co-occur in the 120 validation repertoires.

Of note for this clone: The antigen is not known.

Data came from immunoSEQ multiplex PCR; TCRdb stores just in-frame clones and leaves some out. The sample records over 85,000 clones, roughly 84% being singletons. These donors were members of the 120-subject validation cohort, a group separate from the roughly 670-subject first cohort. V dropped 6 bases and J dropped 11 bases, with 20 bases sitting between them. CDR1 KGHSH and CDR2 LQKENI come from the germline V gene. The CDR3 contains 14 residues. The chain couples TRBV18 to TRBJ1-5; D call uncertain. The sample taken for sequencing was PBMCs. The sequence derives from a woman aged 18-30 years in good health and CMV-seropositive. Here the CDR3 DNA reads TGTGCCAGCTCGCCCCCCAGCTCCAGGTGGTCCCAGCATTTT. The encoded protein is CASSPPSSRWSQHF.